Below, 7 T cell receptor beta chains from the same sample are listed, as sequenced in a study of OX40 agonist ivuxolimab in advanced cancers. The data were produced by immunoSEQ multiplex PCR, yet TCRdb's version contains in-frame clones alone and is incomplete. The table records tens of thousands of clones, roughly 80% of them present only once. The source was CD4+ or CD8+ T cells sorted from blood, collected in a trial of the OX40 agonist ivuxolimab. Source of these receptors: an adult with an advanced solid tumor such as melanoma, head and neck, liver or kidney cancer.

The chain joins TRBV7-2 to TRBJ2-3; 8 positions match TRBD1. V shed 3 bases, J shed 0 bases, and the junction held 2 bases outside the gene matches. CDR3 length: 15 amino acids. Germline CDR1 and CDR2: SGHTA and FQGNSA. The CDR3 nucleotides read TGTGCCAGCAGCTTTCAGGGGGCTAGCACAGATACGCAGTATTTT. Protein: CASSFQGASTDTQYF. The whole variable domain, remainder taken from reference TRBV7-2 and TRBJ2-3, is GAGVSQSPSNKVTEKGKDVELRCDPISGHTALYWYRQSLGQGLEFLIYFQGNSAPDKSGLPSDRFSAERTGGSVSTLTIQRTQQEDSAVYLCASSFQGASTDTQYFGPGTRLTVL.

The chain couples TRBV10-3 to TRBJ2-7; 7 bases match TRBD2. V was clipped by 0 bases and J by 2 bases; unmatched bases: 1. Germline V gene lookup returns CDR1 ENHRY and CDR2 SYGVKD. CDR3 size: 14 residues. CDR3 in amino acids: CAISESSGTYEQYF. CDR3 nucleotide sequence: TGTGCCATCAGTGAGTCAAGCGGGACCTACGAGCAGTACTTC.

CDR3 sequence reads: CASWFGGISTEAFF. CDR3 sequence (DNA): TGTGCCAGCTGGTTTGGTGGGATCTCGACTGAAGCTTTCTTT. The V gene is TRBV6-5, the J gene TRBJ1-1, with D hard to call. The V end was cut by 8 bases, the J end by 5 bases, with 18 bases between. CDR3 length equals 14 residues. Germline V gene data show CDR1 as MNHEY and CDR2 as SVGAGI.

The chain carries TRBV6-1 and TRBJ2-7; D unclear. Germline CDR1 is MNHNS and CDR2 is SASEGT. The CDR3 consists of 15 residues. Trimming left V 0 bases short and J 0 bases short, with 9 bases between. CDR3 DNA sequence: TGTGCCAGCAGTGAAGCGCTAGTAGCCTCCTACGAGCAGTACTTC. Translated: CASSEALVASYEQYF.

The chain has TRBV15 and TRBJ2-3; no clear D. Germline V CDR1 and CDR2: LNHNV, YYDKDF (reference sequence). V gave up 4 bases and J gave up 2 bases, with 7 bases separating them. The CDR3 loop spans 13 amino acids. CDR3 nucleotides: TGTGCCACCAGCAAGTTGCTCACAGATACGCAGTATTTT. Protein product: CATSKLLTDTQYF.

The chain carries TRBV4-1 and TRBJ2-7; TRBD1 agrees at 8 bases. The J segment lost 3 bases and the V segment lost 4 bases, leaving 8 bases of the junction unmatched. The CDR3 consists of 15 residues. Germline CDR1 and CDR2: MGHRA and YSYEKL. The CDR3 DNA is TGCGCCAGCAGCCCTGGGACAGGCCCTTTCTACGAGCAGTACTTC. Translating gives CASSPGTGPFYEQYF.

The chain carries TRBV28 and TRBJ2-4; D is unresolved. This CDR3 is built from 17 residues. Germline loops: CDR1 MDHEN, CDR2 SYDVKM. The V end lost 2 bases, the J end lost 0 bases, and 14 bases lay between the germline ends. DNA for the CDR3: TGTGCCAGCAGTTTACTCCGTCTACAGCTAGCCAAAAACATTCAGTACTTC. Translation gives CASSLLRLQLAKNIQYF.